Shown below are 17 T cell receptor beta chains from a single sample sequenced in a study of CD8+CD57+ T cells in acquired aplastic anemia. CDR3 and TCR beta VDJ profiling relied on a genomic DNA template. TCRdb reprocessed the reads with MiXCR, giving one entry per CDR3 protein. The sample records around 170,000 distinct CDR3 sequences, approximately 45% being singletons. Source material: sorted CD4+, CD8+, or CD8+CD57+ T cells (not recorded which) from PBMCs. Every receptor here comes from a human donor in good health.

The V call is TRBV7-2, the J call TRBJ1-1, with no clear D. V was clipped by 8 bases and J by 6 bases, with 10 bases between them. In germline, CDR1 is SGHTA, CDR2 FQGNSA. The CDR3 runs to 11 residues. The CDR3 reads CASGFVAEAFF. The DNA of the CDR3 is TGTGCCAGCGGTTTCGTCGCTGAAGCTTTCTTT.

The chain combines TRBV24-1 with TRBJ1-2; D is undetermined. V was shortened by 4 bases and J by 4 bases, with 15 bases between the two germline ends. CDR3 length: 15 residues. CDR1 is KGHDR and CDR2 is SFDVKD in the germline V gene. The CDR3 DNA reads as TGTGCCACCAGTGACCCCACGGCGGAGACCTATGGCTACACCTTC. Protein product: CATSDPTAETYGYTF.

The rearrangement links TRBV5-4 to TRBJ2-7; TRBD1 aligns across 8 bases. The germline gives CDR1 SGHNT, CDR2 YYREEE (reference sequence). The CDR3 contains 15 residues. Unmatched junction bases numbered 7, after V lost 3 bases and J lost 2 bases. CDR3: CASSSPTGVPYEQYF. The DNA for the CDR3 is TGTGCCAGCAGCTCCCCGACAGGGGTCCCCTACGAGCAGTACTTC.

This chain connects TRBV28 to TRBJ2-2; 8 bases align to TRBD1. The CDR3 sequence is 15 residues long. The germline gives CDR1 MDHEN, CDR2 SYDVKM. V trimming: 2 bases; J trimming: 7 bases; junction bases outside the gene matches: 6. CDR3 in amino acids: CASSLRQGALGELFF. CDR3 nucleotides: TGTGCCAGCAGTTTACGGCAGGGGGCACTCGGGGAGCTGTTTTTT.

The chain is built from TRBV7-8 and TRBJ2-1, with TRBD2 identical over 10 bases. CDR1 is SGHVS, CDR2 FQNEAQ, per germline. CDR3 length: 16 amino acids. V lost 3 bases, J lost 7 bases, and 9 bases stayed unmatched. CDR3 sequence reads: CASSLKAGGPPNEQFF. The CDR3 region has the DNA TGTGCCAGCAGCTTGAAAGCGGGAGGGCCTCCTAATGAGCAGTTCTTC.

This clonotype was seen a handful of times. V and J are TRBV15 and TRBJ1-5, with D perhaps TRBD1 (5 bases). Trimming stripped 0 bases from V and 4 bases from J, with 7 bases between. Germline CDR1 reads LNHNV; CDR2 reads YYDKDF (reference sequence). This CDR3 is 14 amino acids long. The CDR3 coding sequence is TGTGCCACCAGCAGAGATAAGGGGAATCAGCCCCAGCATTTT. It codes for CATSRDKGNQPQHF.

The table lists this clonotype with many counts. The germline gene is not matched at one end of the junction; a read error may be the cause. The rearrangement links TRBV20-1 to TRBJ2-7, with TRBD1 matching over 7 bases. Germline V CDR1 and CDR2: DFQATT, SNEGSKA (reference sequence). The CDR3 has 14 amino acids. The CDR3: CSARDRVKAYEQYF. The CDR3 DNA sequence: TGCAGTGCTCGAGACAGGGTCAAGGCCTACGAGCAGTACTTC.

The chain carries TRBV3-1 and TRBJ2-7; TRBD2 might be the D (5 bases). V lost 4 bases to trimming and J lost 0 bases, with 10 bases between them. The germline CDR1 and CDR2 sequences are LGHDT and YNNKEL (reference sequence). The length of the CDR3 is 14 residues. CDR3 coding DNA: TGTGCCAGCAGCCCTTTCCGGGGCTCCTACGAGCAGTACTTC. Translated, it gives CASSPFRGSYEQYF.

The V and J genes are TRBV5-1 and TRBJ2-1; D unresolved. Trimming stripped 1 base from V and 7 bases from J, with 12 bases between. Per the germline V gene, CDR1 is SGHRS and CDR2 is YFSETQ. This CDR3 spans 14 amino acids. The CDR3 here is CASSLSGIENEQFF. DNA of the CDR3: TGCGCCAGCAGCTTGAGTGGGATTGAGAATGAGCAGTTCTTC.

This clonotype was observed many times. This sequence joins TRBV12-3 or TRBV12-4 and TRBJ1-1; no clear D gene. V lost 3 bases and J lost 7, with 6 bases in between. This CDR3 has 11 residues. Written as DNA, the CDR3 is TGTGCCAGCAGTTTCAGGAGTGAAGCTTTCTTT. Protein: CASSFRSEAFF.

This clonotype was recorded at least ten times. The rearrangement joins TRBV12-5 to TRBJ2-5; no clear D. V was clipped by 6 bases and J by 4 bases, with 15 bases between them. CDR3 length equals 14 residues. Germline V gives CDR1 LGHNT, CDR2 FRNRAP. CDR3 bases: TGTGCTAGTGGAATGGAGCTGAGTAGAGAGACCCAGTACTTC. As protein: CASGMELSRETQYF. Drawing the rest from reference TRBV12-5 and TRBJ2-5, the complete variable domain is DARVTQTPRHKVTEMGQEVTMRCQPILGHNTVFWYRQTMMQGLELLAYFRNRAPLDDSGMPKDRFSAEMPDATLATLKIQPSEPRDSAVYFCASGMELSRETQYFGPGTRLLVL.

This clonotype was detected ten times or more. The rearrangement uses TRBV19 and TRBJ1-4; a possible D gene is TRBD1 (5 bases). Trimming removed 5 bases at V and 10 bases at J, with 8 bases between. The CDR3 is 11 amino acids. Germline V gives CDR1 LNHDA, CDR2 SQIVND (reference sequence). The CDR3: CASSGGAKLFF. Written as DNA, the CDR3 is TGTGCCAGTAGTGGGGGTGCAAAACTGTTTTTT.

This clonotype was seen only a few times. The rearrangement links TRBV24-1 to TRBJ2-7, with 8 bases aligning to TRBD1. V lost 5 bases and J lost 6; bases outside the gene matches: 2. Germline CDR1 KGHDR, CDR2 SFDVKD. The CDR3 length is 12 residues. CDR3 nucleotide sequence: TGTGCCACCAGTGGACAGGGGTCCGAGCAGTACTTC. Protein sequence: CATSGQGSEQYF.

This clonotype showed up many times. The J gene is TRBJ1-1, the V gene TRBV20-1, with D possibly being TRBD1 (6 bases). Germline V gives CDR1 DFQATT, CDR2 SNEGSKA (reference sequence). The V end was cut by 3 bases, the J end by 2 bases, with 13 bases between. There are 14 residues in the CDR3. The CDR3 is CSASWGAENTEAFF. The DNA for the CDR3 is TGCAGTGCTAGTTGGGGGGCTGAAAACACTGAAGCTTTCTTT.

This clonotype was observed at least ten times. The chain links TRBV6-6 to TRBJ2-5; D assignment may be TRBD1 or TRBD2 (7 bases each). The germline CDR1 and CDR2 sequences are MNHNY and SVGAGI (reference sequence). V was clipped by 7 bases and J by 4 bases, with 13 bases between them. This CDR3 is 13 amino acids long. The CDR3 protein is CASTGGGGETQYF. The DNA of the CDR3 is TGTGCCAGCACAGGGGGAGGGGGAGAGACCCAGTACTTC.

The rearrangement joins TRBV20-1 to TRBJ1-1, with TRBD1 identical over 11 bases. The CDR3 runs to 15 residues. V gave up 6 bases and J gave up 3 bases; unmatched junction bases: 9. Per the germline V gene, CDR1 is DFQATT and CDR2 is SNEGSKA (reference sequence). This CDR3 is CSARRTGGADTEAFF. As DNA, the CDR3 is TGCAGTGCCCGTAGGACAGGGGGCGCTGACACTGAAGCTTTCTTT.

Only one count was recorded for this clonotype. The CDR3 nucleotides are TGTGCCAGTAGTGCGAGACAGCACACTGAAGCTTTCTTT. Amino acid sequence: CASSARQHTEAFF. The chain has TRBV19 and TRBJ1-1, with a tentative D call TRBD1 (5 bases). The germline V gene has CDR1 LNHDA and CDR2 SQIVND (reference sequence). The CDR3 runs to 13 residues. Deletions cut 5 bases from V and 3 bases from J, with 10 bases between.